The T cell receptor (beta chain) described here comes from a study of blood T cell repertoires in COVID-19. The data were produced by immunoSEQ multiplex PCR, yet TCRdb's version contains in-frame clones alone and is incomplete. The data contain under 100,000 clones, 80% of them singletons. V shed 0 bases and J shed 7 bases, with 16 bases lying between them. This CDR3 comprises 17 residues. Germline V gene sequence: CDR1 LGHNA, CDR2 YSLEER. The material sequenced was peripheral blood. The chain combines TRBV4-3 with TRBJ1-6; tentatively, D is TRBD1 (6 bases). The TCR originated in a woman between 40 and 50 years old with active or convalescent COVID-19. CDR3 protein: CASSQDLAGAANSPLHF. DNA for the CDR3: TGCGCCAGCAGCCAAGATCTGGCAGGGGCCGCCAATTCACCCCTCCACTTT.